A selection of T cell receptor beta chains follows, all from one sample in a study of vaccination and CD4 T cells after COVID-19. These TCRs' antigens remain unknown. TCRdb recomputed calls from the PCR reads with MiXCR, one row per CDR3 protein. The sample holds about 14,000 distinct CDR3 sequences, about 43% seen once. What was sequenced was CD4+ T cells from blood, cultured in vitro. The receptors derive from a human donor who had recovered from COVID-19. Both conserved end residues are part of each CDR3. D genes are given only for firm matches. Clone size is not always given. Where it is, it says once, few, many or a class for expanded clones.

j_call clone_size d_call v_call cdr3_nt cdr3_aa
TRBJ2-5 NA TRBD2 TRBV5-1 TGCGCCAGCAGCCGTGGGACTAGCGGGAAAGAGACCCAGTACTTC CASSRGTSGKETQYF
TRBJ2-5 few NA TRBV18 TGTGCCAGCACAAAAGGGGTAGAGACCCAGTACTTC CASTKGVETQYF
TRBJ2-7 NA TRBD1 TRBV6-1 TGTGCCACCGCGGACAGGGAAGGCTACGAGCAGTACTTC CATADREGYEQYF
TRBJ2-3 NA TRBD2 TRBV6-4 TGTGCCAGCAGCCCTGGACTAGCGGGAGGAGATACGCAGTATTTT CASSPGLAGGDTQYF
TRBJ1-1 NA NA TRBV2 TGTGCCAGCAGTGAGGTCCAGGGTAACACTGAAGCTTTCTTT CASSEVQGNTEAFF
TRBJ2-7 NA TRBD2 TRBV27 TGTGCCAGCAGTTTAAGGACTAGCTACGAGCAGTACTTC CASSLRTSYEQYF
TRBJ2-2 NA TRBD2 TRBV2 TGTGCCAGCAGTGCGATGGGACTAGCGGGCACCGGGGAGCTGTTTTTT CASSAMGLAGTGELFF
TRBJ1-1 once NA TRBV10-3 TGTGCCATGGGGCCCTCGGAGGCCACTGAAGCTTTCTTT CAMGPSEATEAFF
TRBJ2-1 NA NA TRBV27 TGTGCCAGCAGTACTCTCCCGGGGGAAGAGGATGAGCAGTTCTTC CASSTLPGEEDEQFF
TRBJ2-5 NA TRBD2 TRBV7-2 TGTGCCAGCAGCTTTGGACTAGCGCGGGGTCAAGAGACCCAGTACTTC CASSFGLARGQETQYF
TRBJ2-6 NA NA TRBV9 TGTGCCAGCAGCGCCGGAGATACAGTGGCCAACGTCCTGACTTTC CASSAGDTVANVLTF
TRBJ1-2 NA TRBD1 TRBV19 TGTGCCACTTCCCCCGGACAGGGGATCTATGGCTACACCTTC CATSPGQGIYGYTF
TRBJ1-2 once NA TRBV3-1 TGTGCCAGCAGCGACACTAACTATGGCTACACCTTC CASSDTNYGYTF
TRBJ2-3 few NA TRBV6-2/TRBV6-3 TGTGCCAGCAGTTGGGCCAGGGGCACAGATACGCAGTATTTT CASSWARGTDTQYF
TRBJ1-5 NA NA TRBV7-2 TGTGCCAGCAGCTTAGTAGAGAATCAGCCCCAGCATTTT CASSLVENQPQHF
TRBJ1-1 few NA TRBV6-1 TGTGCCAGCAGCCCATATGGCACTGAAGCTTTCTTT CASSPYGTEAFF
TRBJ1-1 few NA TRBV28 TGTGCCAGCAGTTTAGGCAGCAGCAGGACTGAAGCTTTCTTT CASSLGSSRTEAFF
TRBJ2-2 NA NA TRBV2 TGTGCCAGCAGCCAAAGACAGGTTGATACCGGGGAGCTGTTTTTT CASSQRQVDTGELFF
TRBJ1-5 few NA TRBV6-1 TGTGCCAGCACCGGAGGAGGTAGCAATCAGCCCCAGCATTTT CASTGGGSNQPQHF
TRBJ2-1 NA NA TRBV7-2 TGTGCCAGCAGCCTCGGGACTCCTTCACTCGATGGGCAGTTCTTC CASSLGTPSLDGQFF
TRBJ2-7 once NA TRBV7-9 TGTGCCAGCAGCTTAGGGGATGCGACGGATGATCCCCACGGGTGGCAGTACTTC CASSLGDATDDPHGWQYF
TRBJ1-3 NA NA TRBV5-1 TGCGCCAGCAGCTTGTCAGGGAGCTCTGGAAACACCATATATTTT CASSLSGSSGNTIYF
TRBJ2-7 few TRBD1 TRBV7-9 TGTGCCAGCAGCCCCGGGACAGGGGCCCACGAGCAGTACTTC CASSPGTGAHEQYF
TRBJ2-7 NA NA TRBV21-1 TGTGCCAGCAGCAAAAGAGGGAGGGAGGGGAGCTCCTACGAGCAGTACTTC CASSKRGREGSSYEQYF
TRBJ2-3 few NA TRBV27 TGTGCCAGCAGTTTAATGGGAGGGGGTTCGTATACAGATACGCAGTATTTT CASSLMGGGSYTDTQYF
TRBJ2-2 few TRBD1 TRBV7-9 TGTGCCAGCAGCCCGGGACAGGGTGGGACCGGGGAGCTGTTTTTT CASSPGQGGTGELFF
TRBJ2-1 few TRBD2 TRBV20-1 TGCAGTGCTAGCGGGGGGATCCATGAGCAGTTCTTC CSASGGIHEQFF
TRBJ1-5 few NA TRBV28 TGTGCCAGCAGCATCCCAGGGTACGGTCAGCCCCAGCATTTT CASSIPGYGQPQHF
TRBJ1-2 NA NA TRBV7-3 TGTGCCAGCAGCGCGCGGGACGGCAGGGGCTACACCTTC CASSARDGRGYTF
TRBJ2-2 NA TRBD2 TRBV11-2 TGTGCCAGCAGCCCGGGAGGAGGGACCGGGGAGCTGTTTTTT CASSPGGGTGELFF
TRBJ2-1 NA NA TRBV4-2 TGTGCCAGCAGCCAAGATAGAGGGAACAATGAGCAGTTCTTC CASSQDRGNNEQFF
TRBJ2-3 NA TRBD2 TRBV12-3/TRBV12-4 TGTGCCAGCAGTTCGCGGACTAGCGGGAGGAGGTTCACAGATACGCAGTATTTT CASSSRTSGRRFTDTQYF
TRBJ1-2 few TRBD1 TRBV19 TGTGCCAGTAGTATAGCAAGGGGGCCCAACTATGGCTACACCTTC CASSIARGPNYGYTF
TRBJ1-3 few NA TRBV28 TGTGCCAGCAGTTTAGGTAATCCTGGAAACACCATATATTTT CASSLGNPGNTIYF
TRBJ1-1 once NA TRBV27 TGTGCCACCCGTGGGGGCTGGGACACTGAAGCTTTCTTT CATRGGWDTEAFF
TRBJ2-5 NA NA TRBV20-1 TGCCTCATCAAAGATTATGAGACCCAGTACTTC CLIKDYETQYF
TRBJ1-2 NA NA TRBV4-1 TGCGCCAGCAGCCAAGATAATCAAGCCCACCTAAGAAACTATGGCTACACCTTC CASSQDNQAHLRNYGYTF
TRBJ1-5 few NA TRBV4-2 TGTGCCAGCAGCCAGCAGCCCCAGCATTTT CASSQQPQHF
TRBJ1-6 few NA TRBV2 TGTGCCAGCAGTGGTAGGGGGAGCTCCTATAATTCACCCCTCCACTTT CASSGRGSSYNSPLHF
TRBJ2-1 few NA TRBV5-4 TGTGCCAGCAGCTTTGTCAAAGGGGCGGAGCAGTTCTTC CASSFVKGAEQFF
TRBJ2-2 few TRBD1 TRBV24-1 TGTGCCACTAGTCGACAGGGAAGTAAGAGCGGGGAGCTGTTTTTT CATSRQGSKSGELFF
TRBJ2-3 NA NA TRBV4-3 TGCGCCAGCAGCCAAACACCCGCAAAAGGGGATACGCAGTATTTT CASSQTPAKGDTQYF
TRBJ2-2 NA NA TRBV5-1 TGCGCCAGCAGCTCTAGGGGGACCGGGGAGCTGTTTTTT CASSSRGTGELFF
TRBJ1-1 few NA TRBV6-2/TRBV6-3 TGTGCCAGCAGGAGGTGGGCTGGCACTGAAGCTTTCTTT CASRRWAGTEAFF
TRBJ2-1 NA NA TRBV2 TGTGCCAGCAGTGCACTGTCCTACAATGAGCAGTTCTTC CASSALSYNEQFF
TRBJ2-7 few NA TRBV7-9 TGTGCCAGCAGCTTATATAGGTCCTCCCCCGAGCAGTACTTC CASSLYRSSPEQYF
TRBJ1-6 NA TRBD1 TRBV30 TGTGCCTGGAGACCCTTGGACAGGGCTATGTATAATTCACCCCTCCACTTT CAWRPLDRAMYNSPLHF
TRBJ1-2 few TRBD1 TRBV6-1 TGTGCCAGCAGTCAGACAGGGGGCAACTATGGCTACACCTTC CASSQTGGNYGYTF
TRBJ1-2 few NA TRBV27 TGTGCCAGCAGTTATGGACGGACGGGAGGCTACACCTTC CASSYGRTGGYTF
TRBJ2-3 NA TRBD2 TRBV6-1 TGTGCCAGCAGTCCGCAAGAAGCGGGAGCTAGCACAGATACGCAGTATTTT CASSPQEAGASTDTQYF
TRBJ1-1 NA NA TRBV19 TGTGCCAGTAGTATGGGACTTGGGAACACTGAAGCTTTCTTT CASSMGLGNTEAFF
TRBJ2-5 few TRBD2 TRBV24-1 TGTGCCACCAGTGTAGGTAGCGGGAGGGCCGGAGAGACCCAGTACTTC CATSVGSGRAGETQYF
TRBJ1-5 NA TRBD1 TRBV12-3/TRBV12-4 TGTGCCAGCAGCCGGGGAGGGGGCGGGAATCAGCCCCAGCATTTT CASSRGGGGNQPQHF
TRBJ1-3 NA NA TRBV15 TGTGCCACCAGCAGAGCGGGGGACACCATATATTTT CATSRAGDTIYF
TRBJ1-1 few NA TRBV5-1 TGCGCCAGCAGCTTGGCCGGGGGGGTGAACACTGAAGCTTTCTTT CASSLAGGVNTEAFF